This TCR beta chain was identified during a study of T cell responses to AZD1222 COVID-19 vaccine. This clone was counted between two and nine times. The antigen remains undetermined. The study's findings and limits: The donor group comprised mostly white British people and more females; the analysis possibly underestimated clonal diversity. Spike-spanning, vaccine-associated CD4 TCRs were dominant at 160-218 and 743-854.

This table comes from immunoSEQ multiplex PCR, and its TCRdb copy is limited to in-frame clones, with some not included. Among about 78,000 clones listed, about nine tenths were seen once. Germline-derived CDR1 and CDR2 are MNHEY and SVGAGI. Trimming took 7 bases from V and 8 from J, leaving 17 bases between them. This CDR3 contains 13 residues. The chain uses TRBV6-5 and TRBJ1-2, with D possibly TRBD1 on 6 matching bases. The sample was peripheral blood, taken on day 0 of AZD1222 vaccination. This sequence was found in an adult in good health. Written as DNA, the CDR3 is TGTGCCAGCATATTCCAGGGGAAGCAAGGCTACACCTTC. Its protein product is CASIFQGKQGYTF.